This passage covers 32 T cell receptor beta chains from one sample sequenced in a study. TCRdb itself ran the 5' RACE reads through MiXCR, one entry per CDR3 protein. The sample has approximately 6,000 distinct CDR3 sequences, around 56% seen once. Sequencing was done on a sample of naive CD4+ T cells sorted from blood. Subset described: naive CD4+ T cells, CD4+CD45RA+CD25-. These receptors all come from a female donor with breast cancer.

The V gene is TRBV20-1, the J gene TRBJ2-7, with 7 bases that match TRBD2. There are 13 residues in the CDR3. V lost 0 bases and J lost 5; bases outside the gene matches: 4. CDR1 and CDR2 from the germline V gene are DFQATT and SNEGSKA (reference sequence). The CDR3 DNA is TGCAGTGCTAGAGACGGGCGGGAGCACGAGCAGTACGTC. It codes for CSARDGREHEQYV.

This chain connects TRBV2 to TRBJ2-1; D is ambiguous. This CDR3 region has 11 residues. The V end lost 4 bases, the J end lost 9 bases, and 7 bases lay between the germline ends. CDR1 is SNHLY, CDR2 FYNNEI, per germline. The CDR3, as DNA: TGTGCCAGCAGTGCCTGGCCTGAGCAGTTCTTC. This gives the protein CASSAWPEQFF.

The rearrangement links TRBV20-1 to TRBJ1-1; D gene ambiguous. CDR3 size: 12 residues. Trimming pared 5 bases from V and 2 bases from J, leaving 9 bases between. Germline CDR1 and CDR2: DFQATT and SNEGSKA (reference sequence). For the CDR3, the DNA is TGCAGTGCTTTCGGGAGTAACACTGAAGCTTTCTTT. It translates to CSAFGSNTEAFF.

The CDR3: CASSPSRGSSYNEQFF. CDR3 in DNA: TGTGCCAGCTCACCATCCCGCGGGAGCTCCTACAATGAGCAGTTCTTC. This sequence joins TRBV18 and TRBJ2-1, with 7 positions matching TRBD2. The CDR3 sequence is 16 residues long. The germline gives CDR1 KGHSH, CDR2 LQKENI. After removal of 2 bases from V and 0 bases from J, the junction contained 4 bases not matched to a gene.

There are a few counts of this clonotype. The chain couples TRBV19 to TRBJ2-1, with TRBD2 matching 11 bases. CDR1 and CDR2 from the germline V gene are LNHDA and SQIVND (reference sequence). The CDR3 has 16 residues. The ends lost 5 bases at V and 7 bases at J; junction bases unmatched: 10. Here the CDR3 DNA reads TGTGCCAGTAGTGCCAGACTAGCGGGAAGTGTTAATGAGCAGTTCTTC. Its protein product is CASSARLAGSVNEQFF. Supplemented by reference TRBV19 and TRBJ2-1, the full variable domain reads DGGITQSPKYLFRKEGQNVTLSCEQNLNHDAMYWYRQDPGQGLRLIYYSQIVNDFQKGDIAEGYSVSREKKESFPLTVTSAQKNPTAFYLCASSARLAGSVNEQFFGPGTRLTVL.

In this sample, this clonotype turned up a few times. CDR3 sequence: CSARTGNNYGYTF. The CDR3 DNA reads as TGCAGTGCTAGGACAGGAAATAACTATGGCTACACCTTC. V usage is TRBV20-1 and J usage is TRBJ1-2; maybe TRBD1 (6 bases). Germline values: CDR1 DFQATT, CDR2 SNEGSKA (reference sequence). Trimming took 3 bases from V and 1 from J, leaving 9 bases between them. The CDR3 is made up of 13 amino acids.

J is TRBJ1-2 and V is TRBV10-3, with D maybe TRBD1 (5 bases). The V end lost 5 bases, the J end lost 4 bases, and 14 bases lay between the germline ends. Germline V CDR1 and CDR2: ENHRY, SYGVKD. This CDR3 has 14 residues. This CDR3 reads CAISRSQASYGYTF. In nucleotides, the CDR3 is TGTGCCATCAGTAGATCACAGGCGTCCTATGGCTACACCTTC.

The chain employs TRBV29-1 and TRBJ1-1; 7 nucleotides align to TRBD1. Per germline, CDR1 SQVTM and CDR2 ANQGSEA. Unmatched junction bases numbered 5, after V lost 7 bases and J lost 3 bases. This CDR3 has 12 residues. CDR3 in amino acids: CSGTQGYTEAFF. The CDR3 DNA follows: TGCAGCGGTACACAGGGGTACACTGAAGCTTTCTTT.

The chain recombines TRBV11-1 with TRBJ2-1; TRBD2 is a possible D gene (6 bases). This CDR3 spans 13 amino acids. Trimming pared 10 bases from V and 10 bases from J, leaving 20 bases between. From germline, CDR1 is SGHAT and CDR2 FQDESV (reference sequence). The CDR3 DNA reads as TGTGCCACCGGAGGGAATCGGGCACGGGAGCAGTTCTTC. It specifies CATGGNRAREQFF.

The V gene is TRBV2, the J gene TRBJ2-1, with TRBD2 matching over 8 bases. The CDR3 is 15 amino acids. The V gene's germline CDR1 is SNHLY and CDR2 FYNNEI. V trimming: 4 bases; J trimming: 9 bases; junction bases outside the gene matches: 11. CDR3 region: CASSVMAGGRSEQFF. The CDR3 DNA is TGTGCCAGCAGTGTCATGGCGGGAGGAAGGAGTGAGCAGTTCTTC.

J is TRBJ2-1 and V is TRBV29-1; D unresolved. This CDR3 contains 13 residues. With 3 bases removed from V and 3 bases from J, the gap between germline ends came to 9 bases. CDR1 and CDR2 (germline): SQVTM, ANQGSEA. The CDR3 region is CSVERTDYNEQFF. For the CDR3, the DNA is TGCAGCGTTGAGCGTACCGACTACAATGAGCAGTTCTTC.

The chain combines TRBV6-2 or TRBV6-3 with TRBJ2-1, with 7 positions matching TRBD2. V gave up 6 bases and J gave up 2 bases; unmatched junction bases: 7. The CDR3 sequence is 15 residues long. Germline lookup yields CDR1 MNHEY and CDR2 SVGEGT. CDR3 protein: CASRKLALTYNEQFF. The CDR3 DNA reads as TGTGCCAGCAGGAAACTAGCGCTAACCTACAATGAGCAGTTCTTC.

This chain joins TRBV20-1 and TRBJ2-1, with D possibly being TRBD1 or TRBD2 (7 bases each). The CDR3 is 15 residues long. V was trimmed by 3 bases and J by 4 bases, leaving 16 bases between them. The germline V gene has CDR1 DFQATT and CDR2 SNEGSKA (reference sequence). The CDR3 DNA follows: TGCAGTGCTAGGGCCAACAGGGGAGGGTACAATGAGCAGTTCTTC. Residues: CSARANRGGYNEQFF.

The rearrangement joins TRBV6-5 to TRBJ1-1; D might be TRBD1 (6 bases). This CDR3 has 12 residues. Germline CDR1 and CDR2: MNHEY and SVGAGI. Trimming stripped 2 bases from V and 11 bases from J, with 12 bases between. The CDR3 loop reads CASSYEGGWAFF. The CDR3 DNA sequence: TGTGCCAGCAGTTACGAGGGGGGCTGGGCTTTCTTT.

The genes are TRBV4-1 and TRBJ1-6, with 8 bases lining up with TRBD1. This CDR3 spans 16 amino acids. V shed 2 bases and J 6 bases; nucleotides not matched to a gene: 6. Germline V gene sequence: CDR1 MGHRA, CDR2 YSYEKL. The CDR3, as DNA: TGCGCCAGCAGCCAAACCTGGACAGGGTTTAATTCACCCCTCCACTTT. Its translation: CASSQTWTGFNSPLHF.

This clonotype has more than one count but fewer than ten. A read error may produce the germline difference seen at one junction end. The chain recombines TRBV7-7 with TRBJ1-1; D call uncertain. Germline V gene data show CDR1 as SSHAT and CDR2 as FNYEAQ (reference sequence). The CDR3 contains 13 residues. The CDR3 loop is CASSLGLDTEAFF. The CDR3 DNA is TGTGCTAGCAGCTTAGGGTTGGACACTGAAGCTTTCTTT.

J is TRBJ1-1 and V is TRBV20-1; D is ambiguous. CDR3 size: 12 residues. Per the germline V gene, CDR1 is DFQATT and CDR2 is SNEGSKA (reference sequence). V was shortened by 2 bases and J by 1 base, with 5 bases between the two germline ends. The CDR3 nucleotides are TGCAGTGCTAGAAGGCAGAACACTGAAGCTTTCTTT. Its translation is CSARRQNTEAFF.

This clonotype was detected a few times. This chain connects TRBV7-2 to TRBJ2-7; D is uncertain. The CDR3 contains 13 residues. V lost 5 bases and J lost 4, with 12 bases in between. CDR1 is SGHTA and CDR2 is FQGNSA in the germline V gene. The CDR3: CASSPKLGYEQYV. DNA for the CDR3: TGTGCCAGCAGCCCTAAGCTAGGGTACGAGCAGTACGTC.

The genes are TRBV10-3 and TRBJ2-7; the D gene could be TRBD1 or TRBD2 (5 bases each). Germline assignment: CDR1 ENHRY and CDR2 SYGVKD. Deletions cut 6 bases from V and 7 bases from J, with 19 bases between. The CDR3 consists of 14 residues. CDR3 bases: TGTGCCATCAGGGGGACCGAGGAATTGGAGGAGCAGTACTTC. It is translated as CAIRGTEELEEQYF.

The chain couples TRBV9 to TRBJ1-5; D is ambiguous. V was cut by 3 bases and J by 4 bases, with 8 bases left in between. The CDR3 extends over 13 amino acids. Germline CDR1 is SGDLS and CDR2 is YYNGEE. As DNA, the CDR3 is TGTGCCAGCAGCGCACGCCTGAATCAGCCCCAGCATTTT. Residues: CASSARLNQPQHF.

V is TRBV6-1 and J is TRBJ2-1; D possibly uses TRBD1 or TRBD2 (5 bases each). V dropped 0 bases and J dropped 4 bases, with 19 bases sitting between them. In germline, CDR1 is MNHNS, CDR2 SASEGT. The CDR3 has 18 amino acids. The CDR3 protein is CASSEASWGSGEYNEQFF. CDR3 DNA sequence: TGTGCCAGCAGTGAAGCTAGCTGGGGGAGCGGAGAATACAATGAGCAGTTCTTC.

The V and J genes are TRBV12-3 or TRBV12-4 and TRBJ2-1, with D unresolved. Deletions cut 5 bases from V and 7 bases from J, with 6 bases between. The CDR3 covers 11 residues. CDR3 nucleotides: TGTGCCAGCAGTCCCCATAATGAGCAGTTCTTC. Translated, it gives CASSPHNEQFF.

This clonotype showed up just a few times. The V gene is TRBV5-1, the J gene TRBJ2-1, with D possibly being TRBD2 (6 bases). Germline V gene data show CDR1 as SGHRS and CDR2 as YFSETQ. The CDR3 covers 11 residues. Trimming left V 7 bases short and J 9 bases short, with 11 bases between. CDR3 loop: CASSTSREQFF. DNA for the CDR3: TGCGCCAGCTCAACTAGCCGTGAGCAGTTCTTC.

The DNA of the CDR3 is TGCAGCGTTGAATATGTCTGCCCACCCTCTTCGGATGAGCAGTTCTTC. Its translation: CSVEYVCPPSSDEQFF. V and J are TRBV29-1 and TRBJ2-1; D remains unclear. This CDR3 contains 16 residues. V was cut by 2 bases and J by 8 bases, with 22 bases left in between. CDR1 SQVTM and CDR2 ANQGSEA come from the germline V gene.

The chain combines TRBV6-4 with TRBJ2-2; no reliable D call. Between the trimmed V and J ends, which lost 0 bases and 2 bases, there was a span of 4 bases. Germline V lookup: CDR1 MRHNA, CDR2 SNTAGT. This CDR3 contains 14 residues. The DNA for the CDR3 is TGTGCCAGCAGTGACTCGACTAACACCGGGGAGCTGTTTTTT. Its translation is CASSDSTNTGELFF.

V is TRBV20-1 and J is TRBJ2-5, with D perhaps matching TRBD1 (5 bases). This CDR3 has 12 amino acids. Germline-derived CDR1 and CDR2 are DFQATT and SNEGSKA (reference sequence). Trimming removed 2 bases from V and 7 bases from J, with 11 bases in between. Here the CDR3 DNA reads TGCAGTGCTAGATCCCACCAGGGGACCCAGTACTTC. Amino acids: CSARSHQGTQYF.

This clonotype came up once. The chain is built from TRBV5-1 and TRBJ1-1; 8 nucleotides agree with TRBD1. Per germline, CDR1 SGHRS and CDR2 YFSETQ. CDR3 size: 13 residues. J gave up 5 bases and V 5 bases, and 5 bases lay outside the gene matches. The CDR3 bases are TGCGCCAGCAGAGCGGACAGGGCTACTGAAGCTTTCTTT. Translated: CASRADRATEAFF.

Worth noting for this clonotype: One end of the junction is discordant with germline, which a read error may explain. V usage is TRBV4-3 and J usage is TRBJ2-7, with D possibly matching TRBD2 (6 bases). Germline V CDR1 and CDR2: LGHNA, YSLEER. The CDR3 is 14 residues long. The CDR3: CASSQYLGTYEQYF. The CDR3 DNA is TGTGCCAGCAGCCAATACCTAGGGACTTACGAGCAGTACTTC.

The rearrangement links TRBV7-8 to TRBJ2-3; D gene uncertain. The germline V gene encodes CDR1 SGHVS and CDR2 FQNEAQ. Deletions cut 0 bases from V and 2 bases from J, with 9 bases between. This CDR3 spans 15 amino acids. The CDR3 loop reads CASSLAWVNTDTQYF. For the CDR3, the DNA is TGTGCCAGCAGCTTAGCGTGGGTGAACACAGATACGCAGTATTTT.

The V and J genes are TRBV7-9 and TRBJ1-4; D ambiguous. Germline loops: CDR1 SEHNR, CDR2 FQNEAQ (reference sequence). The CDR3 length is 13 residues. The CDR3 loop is CPGKAAGRGKLFF. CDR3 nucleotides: TGTCCCGGCAAAGCTGCTGGTCGAGGGAAACTGTTTTTT.

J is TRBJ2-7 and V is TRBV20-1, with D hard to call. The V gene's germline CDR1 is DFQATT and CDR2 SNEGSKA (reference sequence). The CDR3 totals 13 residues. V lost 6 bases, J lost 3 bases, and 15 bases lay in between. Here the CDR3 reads CSASPFGDYEQYF. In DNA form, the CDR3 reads TGCAGTGCCTCCCCCTTCGGAGACTACGAGCAGTACTTC.

CDR3 DNA: TGCGCCAGCAGCCAAGAAGGGGGCGAGCAGTACTTC. Its protein is CASSQEGGEQYF. This chain uses TRBV4-3 with TRBJ2-7, with D perhaps TRBD1 (6 bases). V was cut by 0 bases and J by 6 bases, with 6 bases left in between. Germline CDR1 LGHNA, CDR2 YSLEER. This CDR3 is built from 12 residues.